The next 18 T cell receptor beta chains were all read from a single sample in a study of blood T cell repertoires in COVID-19. Generated by immunoSEQ multiplex PCR, the TCRdb table keeps only in-frame clones and is missing some. The sample yields about 210,000 clones, approximately 90% seen once. The material sequenced was peripheral blood. The source of these receptors is a man aged 25 to 40 with acute or convalescent COVID-19.

The rearrangement links TRBV18 to TRBJ2-7; a possible D gene is TRBD1 (6 bases). The CDR3 is 13 residues long. Deletions cut 4 bases from V and 6 bases from J, with 13 bases between. The V gene's germline CDR1 is KGHSH and CDR2 LQKENI. CDR3 region: CASSHRVGFEQYF. CDR3 nucleotide sequence: TGTGCCAGCTCACACAGGGTCGGGTTCGAGCAGTACTTC. Variable domain in full (rest from reference TRBV18 and TRBJ2-7): NAGVMQNPRHLVRRRGQEARLRCSPMKGHSHVYWYRQLPEEGLKFMVYLQKENIIDESGMPKERFSAEFPKEGPSILRIQQVVRGDSAAYFCASSHRVGFEQYFGPGTRLTVT.

J is TRBJ1-2 and V is TRBV27, with D possibly TRBD1 on 5 matching bases. V shed 6 bases and J shed 4 bases, with 12 bases lying between them. From germline, CDR1 is MNHEY and CDR2 SMNVEV (reference sequence). The CDR3 covers 13 residues. CDR3 loop: CASRSTAIYGYTF. The CDR3 nucleotides are TGTGCCAGCAGGTCGACAGCTATCTATGGCTACACCTTC.

The rearrangement uses TRBV28 and TRBJ1-5, with D tentatively TRBD1 (6 bases). V lost 6 bases and J 6 bases, leaving 15 bases between the germline ends. Germline assignment: CDR1 MDHEN and CDR2 SYDVKM. The CDR3 runs 14 residues. CDR3 region: CASRWTDVGQPQHF. The CDR3 DNA sequence: TGTGCCAGCAGGTGGACAGATGTAGGTCAGCCCCAGCATTTT.

Concerning this clone: One end of the junction does not line up with germline, which may come from a read error. The J gene is TRBJ2-1, the V gene TRBV27; the D gene is possibly TRBD1 (6 bases). The CDR3 has 16 residues. Germline loops: CDR1 MNHEY, CDR2 SMNVEV (reference sequence). CDR3 in amino acids: CASSPKFRTDDEGRVF. The CDR3 nucleotides are TGTGCCAGCTCTCCTAAATTTAGGACAGACGATGAAGGGCGGGTCTTC.

The CDR3 protein is CSAGTGGQPQHF. In DNA, the CDR3 is TGCAGCGCTGGGACAGGGGGTCAGCCCCAGCATTTT. J is TRBJ1-5 and V is TRBV29-1, with TRBD1 matching 11 bases. CDR3 length equals 12 residues. Germline V gene lookup returns CDR1 SQVTM and CDR2 ANQGSEA. V gave up 7 bases and J gave up 6 bases; unmatched junction bases: 2.

The chain combines TRBV6-5 with TRBJ1-3; D is undetermined. With 4 bases removed from V and 4 bases from J, the gap between germline ends came to 17 bases. CDR1 is MNHEY and CDR2 is SVGAGI in the germline V gene. CDR3 length: 16 residues. The CDR3 sequence is CASSLAGAPPGNTIYF. CDR3 coding DNA: TGTGCCAGCAGTTTGGCAGGCGCACCGCCAGGAAACACCATATATTTT.

V is TRBV27 and J is TRBJ2-1; a possible D gene is TRBD2 (7 bases). The CDR3 extends over 15 amino acids. Trimming left V 2 bases short and J 1 base short, with 9 bases between. Germline CDR1 and CDR2: MNHEY and SMNVEV (reference sequence). CDR3: CASSLGGASYNEQFF. In nucleotides, the CDR3 is TGTGCCAGCAGTTTAGGGGGGGCTTCCTACAATGAGCAGTTCTTC.

The chain is built from TRBV6-5 and TRBJ1-1; TRBD1 is a possible D gene (6 bases). Germline CDR1 MNHEY, CDR2 SVGAGI. Trimming left V 10 bases short and J 8 bases short, with 17 bases between. CDR3 length: 12 amino acids. The CDR3 sequence: CATSSNREEAFF. In DNA, the CDR3 is TGTGCCACCAGCTCAAACAGGGAAGAAGCTTTCTTT.

This chain uses TRBV20-1 with TRBJ1-1; D may be TRBD1 (6 bases). Per germline, CDR1 DFQATT and CDR2 SNEGSKA (reference sequence). Trimming shortened V by 3 bases and J by 1 base, and 15 bases separated the two germline ends. The CDR3 runs to 15 residues. In DNA, the CDR3 is TGCAGTGCTAGTCGAGACAGGACGTGGAACACTGAAGCTTTCTTT. Protein: CSASRDRTWNTEAFF.

This clone has just one count. V and J are TRBV6-4 and TRBJ1-4; D not resolved. The germline V and J ends were trimmed by 3 bases and 0 bases, with 17 bases remaining between them. This CDR3 is built from 18 residues. Germline assignment: CDR1 MRHNA and CDR2 SNTAGT. The CDR3 DNA reads TGTGCCAGCAGTGAGACAATAGCGCGCTACGCAACTAATGAAAAACTGTTTTTT. This codes for CASSETIARYATNEKLFF.

In the case of this clone: Other DNA sequences within the sample encode an identical CDR3. The chain recombines TRBV11-2 with TRBJ1-5; D possibly corresponds to TRBD1 (6 bases). The CDR3 is 13 residues long. Germline loops: CDR1 SGHAT, CDR2 FQNNGV. V lost 3 bases, J lost 4 bases, and 7 bases lay in between. This chain's CDR3 is CASSLDRNQPQHF. CDR3 coding DNA: TGTGCCAGCAGCTTGGACAGAAATCAGCCCCAGCATTTT. Complete variable domain (other parts from reference TRBV11-2 and TRBJ1-5): EAGVAQSPRYKIIEKRQSVAFWCNPISGHATLYWYQQILGQGPKLLIQFQNNGVVDDSQLPKDRFSAERLKGVDSTLKIQPAKLEDSAVYLCASSLDRNQPQHFGDGTRLSIL.

The gene calls are TRBV5-1 and TRBJ1-1, with D hard to call. Germline CDR1 reads SGHRS; CDR2 reads YFSETQ. The V and J ends lost 4 bases and 1 base respectively, with 8 bases between them. The CDR3 sequence is 13 residues long. The CDR3 DNA sequence: TGCGCCAGCAGCCCAGACTCGAACACTGAAGCTTTCTTT. It yields the protein CASSPDSNTEAFF.

The chain has TRBV19 and TRBJ1-1, with D unclear. Germline CDR1 is LNHDA and CDR2 is SQIVND (reference sequence). V gave up 3 bases and J gave up 8 bases, with 10 bases separating them. The CDR3 loop spans 12 amino acids. The CDR3 DNA follows: TGTGCCAGTAGTATTAATGGGAGAGAAGCTTTCTTT. Its protein is CASSINGREAFF. Full variable domain (missing parts from reference TRBV19 and TRBJ1-1): DGGITQSPKYLFRKEGQNVTLSCEQNLNHDAMYWYRQDPGQGLRLIYYSQIVNDFQKGDIAEGYSVSREKKESFPLTVTSAQKNPTAFYLCASSINGREAFFGQGTRLTVV.

The gene calls are TRBV12-3 or TRBV12-4 and TRBJ1-2, with unresolved D. Trimming pared 6 bases from V and 4 bases from J, leaving 9 bases between. This CDR3 has 12 residues. The chain's CDR3 is CASSPGGYGYTF. The CDR3 DNA reads TGTGCCAGCAGCCCGGGAGGCTATGGCTACACCTTC.

CDR3 region: CASSWGQGRTEAFF. The CDR3 coding sequence is TGTGCCAGCAGTTGGGGGCAGGGGCGGACTGAAGCTTTCTTT. The chain recombines TRBV28 with TRBJ1-1; a possible D gene is TRBD1 (6 bases). There are 14 residues in the CDR3. Trimming cost V 4 bases and J 5 bases, with 14 bases left between them. CDR1 and CDR2 from the germline V gene are MDHEN and SYDVKM.

The J gene is TRBJ2-5, the V gene TRBV7-3; 7 bases fit TRBD2. Germline values: CDR1 SGHTA, CDR2 FQGTGA. The trim removed 1 base at V and 5 bases at J, leaving 13 bases unmatched. The CDR3 sequence is 17 residues long. DNA of the CDR3: TGTGCCAGCAGCTTAATGGGGTCGGGGAGGGCCGGTGAGACCCAGTACTTC. Translated, it gives CASSLMGSGRAGETQYF.

CDR3 amino acids: CASRASNRTYNEQFF. As DNA, the CDR3 is TGTGCCAGCAGGGCTAGCAATCGCACCTACAATGAGCAGTTCTTC. This chain uses TRBV6-4 with TRBJ2-1, with a weak D call TRBD2 (5 bases). The germline gives CDR1 MRHNA, CDR2 SNTAGT. The CDR3 spans 15 residues. The V end lost 6 bases, the J end lost 2 bases, and 14 bases lay between the germline ends.

This chain links TRBV4-2 with TRBJ2-2; maybe TRBD1 (5 bases). V lost 6 bases, J lost 5 bases, and 19 bases lay in between. The CDR3 is 16 amino acids. The germline V gene encodes CDR1 LGHNA and CDR2 YNFKEQ. The CDR3, as DNA: TGTGCCAGCAGGCGAGAGATAAGGGGAAATACCGGGGAGCTGTTTTTT. Amino acid sequence: CASRREIRGNTGELFF.